The 30 T cell receptor beta chains in this list originate from one sample, sequenced in a study of blood T cell repertoires in COVID-19. The assay was immunoSEQ multiplex PCR, and TCRdb's table has in-frame clones only and misses some. Of 150,000 to 200,000 clones in the sample, about 80% were seen once. Source material: peripheral blood. These receptors originate from a woman aged 45-60 years with active or convalescent COVID-19.

This clone was seen a single time. The chain couples TRBV5-4 to TRBJ2-5, with 8 bases matching TRBD1. The CDR3 is 17 amino acids. With V trimmed by 4 bases and J by 5 bases, 16 bases remained unmatched. In germline, CDR1 is SGHNT, CDR2 YYREEE (reference sequence). The CDR3 nucleotides read TGTGCCAGCAGCCACACCTTTACAGGGGGGACGGGGGAGACCCAGTACTTC. Its translation is CASSHTFTGGTGETQYF.

There are a few counts of this clone. The rearrangement joins TRBV7-8 to TRBJ1-1; D is unresolved. The CDR3 covers 14 residues. V was pared by 4 bases and J by 0 bases, with 9 bases between. Germline CDR1 and CDR2: SGHVS and FQNEAQ. The CDR3 loop reads CASSYQQMNTEAFF. CDR3 sequence (DNA): TGTGCCAGCAGCTACCAACAGATGAACACTGAAGCTTTCTTT. Using reference TRBV7-8 and TRBJ1-1 for the parts outside the CDR3, the full variable domain is GAGVSQSPRYKVAKRGQDVALRCDPISGHVSLFWYQQALGQGPEFLTYFQNEAQLDKSGLPSDRFFAERPEGSVSTLKIQRTQQEDSAVYLCASSYQQMNTEAFFGQGTRLTVV.

The J gene is TRBJ2-7, the V gene TRBV18; D call uncertain. The CDR3 runs 14 residues. Trimming pared 3 bases from V and 3 bases from J, leaving 12 bases between. CDR1 and CDR2 from the germline V gene are KGHSH and LQKENI. The CDR3 sequence is CASSPGPPIYEQYF. The CDR3 DNA follows: TGTGCCAGCTCACCGGGCCCTCCAATCTACGAGCAGTACTTC. Full variable domain (outside the CDR3, taken from reference TRBV18 and TRBJ2-7): NAGVMQNPRHLVRRRGQEARLRCSPMKGHSHVYWYRQLPEEGLKFMVYLQKENIIDESGMPKERFSAEFPKEGPSILRIQQVVRGDSAAYFCASSPGPPIYEQYFGPGTRLTVT.

This clone showed up just a few times. The rearrangement joins TRBV19 to TRBJ2-4, with TRBD2 matching over 8 bases. Trimming took 5 bases from V and 3 from J; bases not matched to a gene: 6. The CDR3 length is 15 residues. CDR1 LNHDA and CDR2 SQIVND come from the germline V gene (reference sequence). Written as DNA, the CDR3 is TGTGCCAGTAGTGTAGCGGGATCCGGCAAAAACATTCAGTACTTC. Translating it yields CASSVAGSGKNIQYF.

The chain combines TRBV19 with TRBJ2-1; D may be TRBD2 (5 bases). The V end was cut by 5 bases, the J end by 0 bases, with 14 bases between. Germline V CDR1 and CDR2: LNHDA, SQIVND (reference sequence). The CDR3 covers 16 residues. The CDR3 loop reads CASSVLRDSSYNEQFF. CDR3 coding DNA: TGTGCCAGTAGTGTGTTACGGGATTCCTCCTACAATGAGCAGTTCTTC. Supplemented by reference TRBV19 and TRBJ2-1, the full variable domain reads DGGITQSPKYLFRKEGQNVTLSCEQNLNHDAMYWYRQDPGQGLRLIYYSQIVNDFQKGDIAEGYSVSREKKESFPLTVTSAQKNPTAFYLCASSVLRDSSYNEQFFGPGTRLTVL.

This sequence joins TRBV11-2 and TRBJ1-3; no clear D gene. The CDR3 is 13 residues long. Trimming took off 5 bases at V and 4 bases at J, with 9 bases between the two ends. Germline V lookup: CDR1 SGHAT, CDR2 FQNNGV. CDR3 sequence: CASSPTVGNTIYF. CDR3 bases: TGTGCCAGCAGCCCTACGGTGGGAAACACCATATATTTT.

This chain uses TRBV7-2 with TRBJ1-6; 7 bases are shared with TRBD1. The CDR3 is 18 residues long. CDR1 SGHTA and CDR2 FQGNSA come from the germline V gene. Losses at the gene ends were 0 bases for V and 11 bases for J; bases not matched to a gene: 16. The CDR3 spells CASSLARGAGGKVTPLHF. CDR3 sequence (DNA): TGTGCCAGCAGCTTAGCTCGAGGGGCAGGGGGTAAGGTTACACCCCTCCACTTT.

This chain connects TRBV11-3 to TRBJ2-3; TRBD2 matches 8 bases. The germline CDR1 and CDR2 sequences are SGHNT and YENEEA. The CDR3 spans 15 residues. After removal of 1 base from V and 4 bases from J, the junction contained 4 bases not matched to a gene. CDR3 coding DNA: TGTGCCAGCAGCTTAGTAGCGGGGTTCTCAGATACGCAGTATTTT. Translated: CASSLVAGFSDTQYF.

This chain connects TRBV28 to TRBJ2-7, with 7 bases fitting TRBD1. The CDR3 is 15 amino acids. V shed 6 bases, J shed 4 bases, and the junction held 12 bases outside the gene matches. Germline V gene lookup returns CDR1 MDHEN and CDR2 SYDVKM. The CDR3 here is CASRSGTENRYEQYF. The CDR3 coding sequence is TGTGCCAGCAGGTCCGGGACAGAAAACCGATACGAGCAGTACTTC.

The rearrangement uses TRBV9 and TRBJ1-3, with 8 bases identical to TRBD1. Germline CDR1 is SGDLS and CDR2 is YYNGEE. The CDR3 loop spans 16 amino acids. V shed 0 bases and J 1 base; nucleotides not matched to a gene: 3. DNA for the CDR3: TGTGCCAGCAGCGTAGGGACAGGGATGTCTGGAAACACCATATATTTT. It translates to CASSVGTGMSGNTIYF. Using reference TRBV9 and TRBJ1-3 for the parts outside the CDR3, the full variable domain is DSGVTQTPKHLITATGQRVTLRCSPRSGDLSVYWYQQSLDQGLQFLIQYYNGEERAKGNILERFSAQQFPDLHSELNLSSLELGDSALYFCASSVGTGMSGNTIYFGEGSWLTVV.

This chain uses TRBV5-1 with TRBJ1-4; TRBD1 aligns across 7 bases. CDR1 and CDR2 from the germline V gene are SGHRS and YFSETQ. The CDR3 spans 15 residues. V lost 3 bases to trimming and J lost 6 bases; unmatched junction nucleotides: 8. CDR3 protein: CASSSGQAGDEKLFF. As DNA, the CDR3 is TGCGCCAGCAGCTCTGGACAGGCTGGGGATGAAAAACTGTTTTTT.

The J gene is TRBJ2-7, the V gene TRBV4-2; D is ambiguous. V was clipped by 2 bases and J by 0 bases, with 5 bases between them. Germline CDR1 and CDR2: LGHNA and YNFKEQ. The length of the CDR3 is 13 residues. This CDR3 reads CASSQPYSYEQYF. The CDR3 nucleotides read TGTGCCAGCAGCCAACCGTACTCCTACGAGCAGTACTTC.

Concerning this clone: Other DNA sequences within the sample encode an identical CDR3. The V gene is TRBV30, the J gene TRBJ1-2; TRBD1 matches at 10 bases. The CDR3 runs to 13 residues. CDR1 is GTSNPN, CDR2 SVGIG, per germline (reference sequence). The trim removed 3 bases at V and 7 bases at J, leaving 5 bases unmatched. CDR3: CAWRPGQGSGYTF. CDR3 coding DNA: TGTGCCTGGAGGCCGGGACAGGGGTCTGGCTACACCTTC.

The chain links TRBV5-6 to TRBJ1-2; 12 bases fit TRBD1. V lost 3 bases, J lost 3 bases, and 3 bases stayed unmatched. Germline V lookup: CDR1 SGHDT, CDR2 YYEEEE. The CDR3 has 15 amino acids. The CDR3 region is CASSWGQGAYYGYTF. CDR3 DNA sequence: TGTGCCAGCAGCTGGGGACAGGGGGCCTACTATGGCTACACCTTC.

This rearrangement joins TRBV2 to TRBJ2-5; 7 nucleotides agree with TRBD1. CDR3 length equals 14 residues. The V segment lost 6 bases and the J segment 2 bases; nucleotides outside the gene matches: 6. The germline V gene encodes CDR1 SNHLY and CDR2 FYNNEI. CDR3 amino acids: CASRLDRVQETQYF. The CDR3 DNA is TGTGCCAGCAGACTCGACAGGGTTCAAGAGACCCAGTACTTC. Supplemented by reference TRBV2 and TRBJ2-5, the full variable domain reads EPEVTQTPSHQVTQMGQEVILRCVPISNHLYFYWYRQILGQKVEFLVSFYNNEISEKSEIFDDQFSVERPDGSNFTLKIRSTKLEDSAMYFCASRLDRVQETQYFGPGTRLLVL.

The CDR3 DNA sequence: TGTGCCAGCAGCCCCCGGCGCTGGGACAGTTCCTACGAGCAGTACTTC. Amino acids: CASSPRRWDSSYEQYF. V usage is TRBV11-2 and J usage is TRBJ2-7; 7 bases map to TRBD1. CDR3 length equals 16 residues. CDR1 and CDR2 (germline): SGHAT, FQNNGV. Trimming cost V 5 bases and J 1 base; bases outside gene matches: 11.

The rearrangement joins TRBV6-5 to TRBJ2-7; maybe TRBD1 (6 bases). The CDR3 has 14 amino acids. Germline-derived CDR1 and CDR2 are MNHEY and SVGAGI. Trimming cost V 7 bases and J 0 bases, with 13 bases left between them. CDR3 amino acids: CASKRQARSYEQYF. The CDR3 nucleotides are TGTGCCAGCAAACGACAGGCCCGCTCCTACGAGCAGTACTTC.

V gene TRBV30 combines with J gene TRBJ1-6, with D uncertain. V dropped 4 bases and J dropped 8 bases, with 12 bases sitting between them. This CDR3 contains 13 residues. Germline assignment: CDR1 GTSNPN and CDR2 SVGIG (reference sequence). CDR3 loop: CAWILAPDSPLHF. DNA for the CDR3: TGTGCCTGGATTCTGGCCCCTGATTCACCCCTCCACTTT.

The chain has TRBV10-3 and TRBJ1-4, with 7 bases lining up with TRBD1. V shed 10 bases, J shed 2 bases, and the junction held 7 bases outside the gene matches. CDR1 ENHRY and CDR2 SYGVKD come from the germline V gene. CDR3 length equals 14 residues. The CDR3 DNA follows: TGTGCCACCCGACAGGACAGGACTAATGAAAAACTGTTTTTT. Its protein is CATRQDRTNEKLFF.

The chain links TRBV9 to TRBJ1-1, with 9 bases aligning to TRBD1. CDR1 is SGDLS, CDR2 YYNGEE, per germline. The CDR3 runs to 17 residues. The junction had 6 bases not matched to a gene; V was cut back by 0 bases and J by 0 bases. CDR3 nucleotide sequence: TGTGCCAGCAGCGTAGGGGACAGGGTAGGGATGAACACTGAAGCTTTCTTT. Protein sequence: CASSVGDRVGMNTEAFF. Complete variable domain (other parts from reference TRBV9 and TRBJ1-1): DSGVTQTPKHLITATGQRVTLRCSPRSGDLSVYWYQQSLDQGLQFLIQYYNGEERAKGNILERFSAQQFPDLHSELNLSSLELGDSALYFCASSVGDRVGMNTEAFFGQGTRLTVV.

This clone has just one count. The chain joins TRBV11-1 to TRBJ1-1; the match to TRBD1 covers 8 bases. Unmatched junction bases numbered 4, after V lost 5 bases and J lost 2 bases. In germline, CDR1 is SGHAT, CDR2 FQDESV (reference sequence). CDR3 length equals 14 residues. CDR3 amino acids: CASSPDRANTEAFF. As DNA, the CDR3 is TGTGCCAGCAGCCCGGACAGGGCAAACACTGAAGCTTTCTTT.

The rearrangement joins TRBV19 to TRBJ1-2; weak D call: TRBD1 (6 bases). Between the trimmed V and J ends, which lost 6 bases and 4 bases, there was a span of 9 bases. In germline, CDR1 is LNHDA, CDR2 SQIVND (reference sequence). The CDR3 extends over 12 amino acids. CDR3 sequence (DNA): TGTGCCAGTAGCGGGACACGCTATGGCTACACCTTC. Translated, it gives CASSGTRYGYTF.

V usage is TRBV25-1 and J usage is TRBJ1-1; D might be TRBD1 (6 bases). V was clipped by 6 bases and J by 5 bases, with 13 bases between them. CDR1 is MGHDK, CDR2 SYGVNS, per germline. This CDR3 contains 13 residues. The CDR3 nucleotides are TGTGCCAGCAGGAGGGGACAAGGAACTGAAGCTTTCTTT. Protein: CASRRGQGTEAFF.

Remarks on this clone: A junction end diverges from the germline sequence, so it may reflect a read error. The genes are TRBV12-3 or TRBV12-4 and TRBJ2-3; no reliable D call. There are 12 residues in the CDR3. This CDR3 reads CASSLQASSPIF. The CDR3 bases are TGTGCCAGCAGTTTACAAGCGTCTTCTCCAATTTTT.

This chain links TRBV7-2 with TRBJ2-5, with 8 nucleotides matching TRBD1. The V segment lost 5 bases and the J segment 3 bases; nucleotides outside the gene matches: 5. There are 14 residues in the CDR3. Looked up from germline, CDR1 is SGHTA and CDR2 is FQGNSA. DNA of the CDR3: TGTGCCAGCAGCGGGATGACAGGGGAAGAGACCCAGTACTTC. Its translation is CASSGMTGEETQYF.

This sequence joins TRBV9 and TRBJ2-5; the D gene is possibly TRBD1 (6 bases). Trimming pared 3 bases from V and 1 base from J, leaving 19 bases between. Germline CDR1 is SGDLS and CDR2 is YYNGEE. This CDR3 has 17 residues. CDR3 coding DNA: TGTGCCAGCAGCGCGTATACGCATAGGACAGTCCAAGAGACCCAGTACTTC. It codes for CASSAYTHRTVQETQYF.

This sequence joins TRBV5-6 and TRBJ2-3; no clear D gene. This CDR3 spans 13 amino acids. CDR1 and CDR2 (germline): SGHDT, YYEEEE. Trimming stripped 4 bases from V and 3 bases from J, with 9 bases between. The CDR3 sequence: CASSPGYTDTQYF. CDR3 nucleotides: TGTGCCAGCAGCCCGGGTTATACAGATACGCAGTATTTT.

CDR3 coding DNA: TGTGCCAGCCACCTAGGAGGCTCCTCTGGAAACACCATATATTTT. This encodes CASHLGGSSGNTIYF. The chain is built from TRBV7-2 and TRBJ1-3; D is uncertain. V lost 8 bases, J lost 0 bases, and 14 bases lay in between. CDR3 length equals 15 residues. Germline CDR1 SGHTA, CDR2 FQGNSA.

The rearrangement uses TRBV6-5 and TRBJ2-3; 8 bases align to TRBD1. The CDR3 loop spans 15 amino acids. CDR1 is MNHEY and CDR2 is SVGAGI in the germline V gene. J gave up 2 bases and V 5 bases, and 6 bases lay outside the gene matches. CDR3: CASSLGTGLTDTQYF. CDR3 DNA: TGTGCCAGCAGTCTAGGGACAGGACTCACAGATACGCAGTATTTT.

This chain uses TRBV7-9 with TRBJ2-3, with D unclear. This CDR3 comprises 15 residues. The ends were cut back, 1 base at V and 2 bases at J, with 10 bases in the middle. Germline-derived CDR1 and CDR2 are SEHNR and FQNEAQ (reference sequence). CDR3 sequence reads: CASSLGSTPTDTQYF. CDR3 nucleotide sequence: TGTGCCAGCAGCTTAGGAAGTACACCCACAGATACGCAGTATTTT.